This T cell receptor (beta chain) was sequenced during a study of blood T cell repertoires in COVID-19. In the study overall: Some COVID-19 samples were acute and others convalescent; all came from the United States, Italy and Spain.

As handled by the study authors: Quantification of nucleated cells was approximated via reference gene primer amplification. Assay used: immunoSEQ multiplex PCR; TCRdb lists only in-frame clones, some missing. That table supplies the V and J calls and clone size; D and trimming were determined from the DNA. The sample includes about 260,000 clones, 85% to 90% of them seen just once. Germline V gives CDR1 MGHDK, CDR2 SYGVNS. This CDR3 is built from 14 residues. V lost 6 bases to trimming and J lost 6 bases; unmatched junction nucleotides: 10. While infection was still active, Seattle patients were enrolled and then followed longitudinally.

This sequence originates from a woman aged 60-75 years with COVID-19, enrolled during active disease. The gene calls are TRBV25-1 and TRBJ1-2; TRBD1 agrees at 7 bases. The sample comprised peripheral blood. Here the CDR3 reads CASSGTAIRHGYTF. The CDR3 nucleotides are TGTGCCAGCAGCGGGACAGCTATTCGGCATGGCTACACCTTC.